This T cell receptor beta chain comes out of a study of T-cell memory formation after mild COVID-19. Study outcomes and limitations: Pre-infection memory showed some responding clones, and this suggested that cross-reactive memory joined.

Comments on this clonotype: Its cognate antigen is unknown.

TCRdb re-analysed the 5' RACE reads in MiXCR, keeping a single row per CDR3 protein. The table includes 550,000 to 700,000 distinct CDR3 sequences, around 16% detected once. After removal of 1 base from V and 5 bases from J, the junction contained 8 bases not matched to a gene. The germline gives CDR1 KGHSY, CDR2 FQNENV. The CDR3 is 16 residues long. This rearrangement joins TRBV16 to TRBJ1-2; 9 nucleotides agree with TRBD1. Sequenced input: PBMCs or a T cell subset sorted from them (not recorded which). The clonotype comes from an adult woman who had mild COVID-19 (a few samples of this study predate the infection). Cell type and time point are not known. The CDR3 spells CASSQYPDRGQYGYTF. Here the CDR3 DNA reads TGTGCCAGCAGCCAATACCCGGACAGGGGTCAATATGGCTACACCTTC.